These 19 T cell receptor beta chains were sequenced from one sample in a study of metastatic and nonmetastatic thyroid tumors. MiXCR re-clonotyped the PCR reads for TCRdb. The sample lists about 39,000 clones, around 20% occurring once. All patients were untreated before thyroid surgery. The sequencing sample was made of blood. Receptor source: a female donor with papillary thyroid cancer or a benign thyroid nodule (not recorded which). Some clones in this sample may be carry-over from other donors' samples.

This clone was detected many times. The CDR3 region has the DNA TGTGCCAGCAGCTTATCGGGAGGGCCCTACAATGAGCAGTTCTTC. Amino acids: CASSLSGGPYNEQFF. This chain links TRBV7-3 with TRBJ2-1; 8 positions match TRBD2. The CDR3 is made up of 15 amino acids. The V and J ends lost 2 bases and 2 bases, in that order; junction bases with no gene match: 2. CDR1 is SGHTA and CDR2 is FQGTGA in the germline V gene.

This clone was seen only a few times. This sequence joins TRBV10-1 and TRBJ2-1, with a tentative D call TRBD1 (6 bases). Germline lookup yields CDR1 WNHNN and CDR2 SYGVQD (reference sequence). The CDR3 consists of 15 residues. Trimming removed 4 bases from V and 5 bases from J, with 15 bases in between. CDR3: CASSGTLGGNNEQFF. Here the CDR3 DNA reads TGCGCCAGCAGTGGGACGTTAGGGGGTAACAATGAGCAGTTCTTC.

This clone was recorded at least ten times. The chain recombines TRBV20-1 with TRBJ1-2, with 7 bases that match TRBD1. Germline lookup yields CDR1 DFQATT and CDR2 SNEGSKA (reference sequence). The CDR3 covers 12 residues. V shed 6 bases, J shed 4 bases, and the junction held 5 bases outside the gene matches. For the CDR3, the DNA is TGCAGTGCCACCGGGACAGTCTATGGCTACACCTTC. Translating it yields CSATGTVYGYTF.

The rearrangement uses TRBV12-3 or TRBV12-4 and TRBJ2-1; tentatively, D is TRBD2 (6 bases). V lost 8 bases and J 7 bases, leaving 21 bases between the germline ends. The CDR3 spans 15 residues. The CDR3 DNA follows: TGTGCCAGCGGGTGGTCTTCGGGAGCTTCGAATGAGCAGTTCTTC. Translated, it gives CASGWSSGASNEQFF.

Notes on this clone: It may be a read error: a sequence one base away is much more abundant. Other nucleotide sequences from this sample produce the same CDR3. The chain employs TRBV20-1 and TRBJ1-1; D is ambiguous. Deletions cut 4 bases from V and 0 bases from J, with 9 bases between. This CDR3 is 13 amino acids long. Germline lookup yields CDR1 DFQATT and CDR2 SNEGSKA (reference sequence). CDR3 nucleotide sequence: TGCAGTGCTACTGGTAATATGAACACTGAAGCTTTCTTT. This translates into CSATGNMNTEAFF.

The rearrangement joins TRBV6-2 or TRBV6-3 to TRBJ2-2; 7 bases align to TRBD2. The V and J ends lost 5 bases and 2 bases, in that order; junction bases with no gene match: 8. This CDR3 is built from 16 residues. Germline loops: CDR1 MNHEY, CDR2 SVGEGT. The CDR3 is CASSISSGSNTGELFF. The DNA for the CDR3 is TGTGCCAGCAGTATTTCTAGCGGTAGTAACACCGGGGAGCTGTTTTTT.

This clone came up many times. The chain employs TRBV3-1 and TRBJ2-3; TRBD1 aligns across 11 bases. The junction had 8 bases not matched to a gene; V was cut back by 10 bases and J by 2 bases. The CDR3 has 15 residues. Germline V lookup: CDR1 LGHDT, CDR2 YNNKEL (reference sequence). CDR3 loop: CAISYGQGATDTQYF. The CDR3 DNA reads TGTGCCATATCGTATGGACAGGGGGCCACAGATACGCAGTATTTT.

The chain links TRBV6-2 or TRBV6-3 to TRBJ2-1, with TRBD2 as a possible D gene (6 bases). CDR1 is MNHEY, CDR2 SVGEGT, per germline. CDR3 size: 12 residues. V gave up 3 bases and J gave up 9 bases, with 9 bases separating them. The CDR3 nucleotides are TGTGCCAGCAGTTATCAGGGACTTGAGCAGTTCTTC. Amino acid sequence: CASSYQGLEQFF.

This clone was seen ten or more times. This sequence may be a read error, since a much larger clone differs from it by one base. The rearrangement links TRBV28 to TRBJ1-5; no reliable D call. Germline V CDR1 and CDR2: MDHEN, SYDVKM. V gave up 6 bases and J gave up 3 bases, with 9 bases separating them. This CDR3 spans 13 amino acids. For the CDR3, the DNA is TGTGCCAGCAGCTTTGGTGCCAATCAGCCCCAGCATTTT. Translated, it gives CASSFGANQPQHF. Complete variable domain (other parts from reference TRBV28 and TRBJ1-5): DVKVTQSSRYLVKRTGEKVFLECVQDMDHENMFWYRQDPGLGLRLIYFSYDVKMKEKGDIPEGYSVSREKKERFSLILESASTNQTSMYLCASSFGANQPQHFGDGTRLSIL.

This clone showed up just once. A much larger clone lies a single base off, so this may be a read error. Other DNA sequences in the sample encode the same CDR3. The chain uses TRBV4-2 and TRBJ2-3; D gene ambiguous. This CDR3 has 12 amino acids. Germline V gives CDR1 LGHNA, CDR2 YNFKEQ. Here the CDR3 DNA reads TGTGCCAGCAGCCAAGCTTATAATACTCAGTATTTT. Translated, it gives CASSQAYNTQYF.

The sample holds a few counts of this clone. The CDR3 reads CASSWYPSYNEQFF. The CDR3 DNA reads TGTGCCAGCAGTTGGTACCCCTCCTACAATGAGCAGTTCTTC. The V and J genes are TRBV6-2 or TRBV6-3 and TRBJ2-1; D unresolved. Trimming stripped 4 bases from V and 0 bases from J, with 7 bases between. The CDR3 length is 14 residues. Germline CDR1 reads MNHEY; CDR2 reads SVGEGT.

V usage is TRBV7-6 and J usage is TRBJ2-1; 7 positions match TRBD2. Germline-derived CDR1 and CDR2 are SGHVS and FNYEAQ. Germline trimming cut 1 base from V and 6 bases from J; bases unmatched to any gene: 3. The CDR3 covers 14 residues. The CDR3 sequence: CASSLGDYGNEQFF. DNA of the CDR3: TGTGCCAGCAGCTTAGGGGACTACGGCAATGAGCAGTTCTTC.

Ten or more counts support this clone. This chain uses TRBV20-1 with TRBJ2-3; D may be TRBD2 (6 bases). The V gene's germline CDR1 is DFQATT and CDR2 SNEGSKA (reference sequence). V lost 2 bases and J 0 bases, leaving 6 bases between the germline ends. The CDR3 spans 13 residues. In nucleotides, the CDR3 is TGCAGTGCTAGAAGCGGGAGCACAGATACGCAGTATTTT. Translating gives CSARSGSTDTQYF.

This clone was found many times. V gene TRBV28 combines with J gene TRBJ2-4, with D possibly matching TRBD1 (6 bases). Trimming stripped 5 bases from V and 6 bases from J, with 11 bases between. CDR3 length: 13 amino acids. Per germline, CDR1 MDHEN and CDR2 SYDVKM. CDR3: CASSPGTTNIQYF. In DNA form, the CDR3 reads TGTGCCAGCAGTCCCGGGACAACAAACATTCAGTACTTC.

This chain uses TRBV7-6 with TRBJ1-1; D not certain. The CDR3 runs 14 residues. Germline CDR1 reads SGHVS; CDR2 reads FNYEAQ. V lost 1 base to trimming and J lost 0 bases, with 6 bases between them. The CDR3 region has the DNA TGTGCCAGCAGCTTAGAGGCAGTGAACACTGAAGCTTTCTTT. Translating it yields CASSLEAVNTEAFF.

This clone was counted at least ten times. J is TRBJ1-1 and V is TRBV6-1, with TRBD1 matching 9 bases. CDR3 length: 17 amino acids. The V segment lost 5 bases and the J segment 0 bases; nucleotides outside the gene matches: 10. The germline V gene encodes CDR1 MNHNS and CDR2 SASEGT. The CDR3 DNA follows: TGTGCCAGCAGTTTCACGACAGGGGGGATTATGAACACTGAAGCTTTCTTT. Translating gives CASSFTTGGIMNTEAFF.

This clone has at least ten counts. The sample has other DNA sequences that encode this CDR3 too. J is TRBJ1-2 and V is TRBV7-2; no reliable D call. CDR3 length: 14 residues. Trimming cost V 4 bases and J 7 bases, with 16 bases left between them. In germline, CDR1 is SGHTA, CDR2 FQGNSA. CDR3 sequence: CASSSASGPLGYTF. The CDR3 DNA is TGTGCCAGCAGCTCCGCTTCCGGACCCCTTGGCTACACCTTC.

This clone occurred many times. This sequence joins TRBV4-1 and TRBJ2-5; TRBD2 matches 15 bases. This CDR3 spans 16 amino acids. With 4 bases clipped from V and 7 bases from J, the junction kept 7 bases outside the gene matches. Germline V gene sequence: CDR1 MGHRA, CDR2 YSYEKL. DNA of the CDR3: TGCGCCAGCAGCCGGGGACTAGCGGGGGGTGAGGGGACCCAGTACTTC. Translating gives CASSRGLAGGEGTQYF.

This clone was picked up a small number of times. This chain links TRBV27 with TRBJ2-7; a possible D gene is TRBD1 (6 bases). This CDR3 is built from 14 residues. Germline V gene lookup returns CDR1 MNHEY and CDR2 SMNVEV (reference sequence). V dropped 7 bases and J dropped 4 bases, with 17 bases sitting between them. This CDR3 reads CASILTGDPYEQYF. CDR3 nucleotides: TGTGCCAGCATTCTGACAGGAGACCCTTACGAGCAGTACTTC.